Listed here is a single TCR beta chain. Antigen: not known. The data derive from a study of beta chain features in type 1 diabetes. About the research overall: All samples together contributed 85 million to 120 million sorted cells for examination. General study points: The study found fewer insertions and more deletions at VDJ junctions in type 1 diabetes patients. A possible short-template PCR bias applies equally to patients and controls.

This CDR3 region has 14 residues. Between the trimmed V and J ends, which lost 1 base and 3 bases, there was a span of 9 bases. CDR1 is SEHNR, CDR2 FQNEAQ, per germline (reference sequence). As every portion of the isolated RNA was reverse transcribed, the sequencing read expressed TCRB transcripts. Profiling relied on immunoSEQ multiplex PCR, and the TCRdb table lists in-frame clones only, not all of them. This sample has hundreds of thousands of clones; 11% to 15% occur once, and the top ten carry more than 6.5%. Sequencing was carried out using central memory CD4+ T cells from blood. The rearrangement links TRBV7-9 to TRBJ1-2; D is uncertain. The sequence came from a young man in good health. The CDR3 DNA reads as TGTGCCAGCAGCTTAGATAACGTTTACTATGGCTACACCTTC. Translation: CASSLDNVYYGYTF.